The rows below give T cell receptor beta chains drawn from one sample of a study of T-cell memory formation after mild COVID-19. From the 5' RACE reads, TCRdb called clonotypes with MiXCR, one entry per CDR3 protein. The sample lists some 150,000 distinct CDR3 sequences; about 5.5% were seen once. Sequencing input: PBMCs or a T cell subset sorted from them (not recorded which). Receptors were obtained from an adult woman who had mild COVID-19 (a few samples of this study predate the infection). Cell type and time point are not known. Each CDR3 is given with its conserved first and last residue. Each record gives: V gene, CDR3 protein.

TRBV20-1	CSAHRQGNEQFF
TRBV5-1	CASSLKLDSGGPAFF
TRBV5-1	CASSLSGTGAFEQYF
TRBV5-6	CASSPYRFGYTGPESTDTQYF
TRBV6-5	CASSYTVGGHYGYTF
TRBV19	CASSIRADEQFF
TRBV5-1	CASSLGPTGTGQETQYF
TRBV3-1	CASSHRPYEQYF
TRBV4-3	CASSQESWGRNNEQFF
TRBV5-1	CASSLVSQPGTEAFF
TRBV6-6	CASNGQSTDTQYF
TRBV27	CASSFPGQGTDTQYF
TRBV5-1	CASSSQPGAGTSDTQYF
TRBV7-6	CASSLAYRAGTNEKLFF
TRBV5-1	CASTSEETQYF
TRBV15	CATSRDRVNYGYTF
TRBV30	CAWSQQGNTQYF